A single sample is the source of the 21 T cell receptor beta chains below, sequenced in a study of a mutant IDH1 vaccine in newly diagnosed glioma (dated by TCRdb to the early 2020s). Their recognized antigens are unknown. Receptors were amplified or captured by the immunoSEQ multiplex PCR assay. Here the immuneACCESS table is served through TCRdb, limited to in-frame sequences with V and J called. Missing clones are a known gap in these copies; in checked studies unresolved V genes cover under half, and the rest lacks a known reason. The sample data list 70,000 to 100,000 clones, and about 91% of these were observed just once. The ten biggest clones cover about 0.6% of the sample. Sample time point, as interpreted from the label and publication: week 5, during vaccination. Each vaccine dose, consisting of 300 ug of a 20-mer mutant IDH1 peptide in Montanide, was administered subcutaneously with topical imiquimod.

This specimen consisted of PBMCs, obtained from a glioma patient whose treatment included an IDH1 peptide vaccine. These receptors were obtained from a woman in her forties or fifties with glioma.

The chain employs TRBV19 and TRBJ2-1; D is perhaps TRBD2 (6 bases). Germline V gene sequence: CDR1 LNHDA, CDR2 SQIVND (reference sequence). Between the trimmed V and J ends, which lost 0 bases and 5 bases, there was a span of 14 bases. The CDR3 is made up of 16 amino acids. CDR3 sequence (DNA): TGTGCCAGTAGTATAGAGGGCCTAGCGCCCAACAATGAGCAGTTCTTC. This translates into CASSIEGLAPNNEQFF.

This clone was recorded only once. The CDR3 DNA sequence: TGTGCCAGCAGTTTAACTCCACGGATGGGGGAGCAGTACTTC. It codes for CASSLTPRMGEQYF. The gene calls are TRBV28 and TRBJ2-7; D is uncertain. V lost 2 bases to trimming and J lost 7 bases, with 15 bases between them. Germline CDR1 MDHEN, CDR2 SYDVKM. This CDR3 is built from 14 residues.

The genes are TRBV10-1 and TRBJ1-2; D gene ambiguous. The V gene's germline CDR1 is WNHNN and CDR2 SYGVQD (reference sequence). This CDR3 has 15 amino acids. Trimming cost V 0 bases and J 4 bases, with 12 bases left between them. DNA for the CDR3: TGCGCCAGCAGTGAGTCCAGGTATCCGGGCTATGGCTACACCTTC. Its protein product is CASSESRYPGYGYTF.

The rearrangement links TRBV6-5 to TRBJ2-1, with unresolved D. Germline V gives CDR1 MNHEY, CDR2 SVGAGI. With 4 bases removed from V and 4 bases from J, the gap between germline ends came to 8 bases. The CDR3 length is 13 residues. The CDR3 DNA sequence: TGTGCCAGCAGTTCGAGCGTTTACAATGAGCAGTTCTTC. Its protein product is CASSSSVYNEQFF.

The CDR3 coding sequence is TGTGCCAGCAGTACACGGGGAGGCTACGAGCAGTACTTC. Translated: CASSTRGGYEQYF. This chain links TRBV28 with TRBJ2-7; the D gene is possibly TRBD2 (6 bases). Germline assignment: CDR1 MDHEN and CDR2 SYDVKM. V was shortened by 5 bases and J by 3 bases, with 11 bases between the two germline ends. The CDR3 loop spans 13 amino acids.

In this sample, this clone turned up once. The chain has TRBV29-1 and TRBJ2-2, with D perhaps assigned TRBD1 or TRBD2 (7 bases each). Per the germline V gene, CDR1 is SQVTM and CDR2 is ANQGSEA. V lost 8 bases, J lost 5 bases, and 18 bases lay in between. This CDR3 spans 14 amino acids. CDR3 coding DNA: TGCAGCTCAAGGGAGGGGGCGGGAACCGGGGAGCTGTTTTTT. Translating it yields CSSREGAGTGELFF.

The chain is built from TRBV18 and TRBJ2-7; 11 bases fit TRBD2. The CDR3 extends over 14 amino acids. Germline V lookup: CDR1 KGHSH, CDR2 LQKENI. The junction had 1 base not matched to a gene; V was cut back by 3 bases and J by 3 bases. The CDR3 sequence is CASSPTSGDYEQYF. CDR3 DNA: TGTGCCAGCTCACCGACTAGCGGGGACTACGAGCAGTACTTC.

The V and J genes are TRBV28 and TRBJ1-1; D possibly corresponds to TRBD1 (6 bases). V lost 5 bases to trimming and J lost 10 bases, with 20 bases between them. There are 14 residues in the CDR3. Germline lookup yields CDR1 MDHEN and CDR2 SYDVKM. CDR3 sequence reads: CASSLKWTVGRAFF. In DNA, the CDR3 is TGTGCCAGCAGTCTCAAATGGACAGTCGGTCGAGCTTTCTTT. The variable domain in full, completed from reference TRBV28 and TRBJ1-1, reads DVKVTQSSRYLVKRTGEKVFLECVQDMDHENMFWYRQDPGLGLRLIYFSYDVKMKEKGDIPEGYSVSREKKERFSLILESASTNQTSMYLCASSLKWTVGRAFFGQGTRLTVV.

The genes are TRBV27 and TRBJ2-1; D unclear. The CDR3 consists of 15 residues. Trimming shortened V by 3 bases and J by 6 bases, and 15 bases separated the two germline ends. CDR1 and CDR2 from the germline V gene are MNHEY and SMNVEV (reference sequence). The CDR3 region has the DNA TGTGCCAGCAGTTTCGCGGCGTATAGCTTCAATGAGCAGTTCTTC. As protein: CASSFAAYSFNEQFF.

The rearrangement links TRBV10-3 to TRBJ2-1; 8 bases line up with TRBD2. This CDR3 is built from 13 residues. Trimming at V came to 1 base and at J to 9 bases, leaving 2 bases not matched to a gene. CDR1 ENHRY and CDR2 SYGVKD come from the germline V gene. CDR3 DNA: TGTGCCATCAGTGAGTGGCTAGCGGGTGAGCAGTTCTTC. Amino acid sequence: CAISEWLAGEQFF.

V is TRBV4-1 and J is TRBJ2-7, with D perhaps TRBD2 (7 bases). Trimming pared 4 bases from V and 5 bases from J, leaving 24 bases between. Germline V CDR1 and CDR2: MGHRA, YSYEKL. The CDR3 is 17 amino acids. The CDR3, as DNA: TGCGCCAGCAGCCGAACGGTGCGGAGGGGGACTAAACACGAGCAGTACTTC. Protein: CASSRTVRRGTKHEQYF.

This rearrangement joins TRBV7-6 to TRBJ2-1; 8 bases are a match to TRBD2. V shed 1 base, J shed 1 base, and the junction held 3 bases outside the gene matches. Germline CDR1 SGHVS, CDR2 FNYEAQ. This CDR3 has 16 residues. The CDR3, as DNA: TGTGCCAGCAGCTTAGTTGCGGGAGGTTCCTACAATGAGCAGTTCTTC. The encoded protein is CASSLVAGGSYNEQFF.

The V gene is TRBV6-5, the J gene TRBJ2-7, with 8 bases matching TRBD2. The CDR3 loop spans 15 amino acids. Germline V gene sequence: CDR1 MNHEY, CDR2 SVGAGI. The V gene end was trimmed by 2 bases and the J gene end by 2 bases; junction bases not matched to a gene: 5. The CDR3 DNA sequence: TGTGCCAGCAGTTACGGACGGGAGGGCACCTACGAGCAGTACTTC. This gives the protein CASSYGREGTYEQYF.

The chain links TRBV7-3 to TRBJ2-7, with 7 bases identical to TRBD1. Germline loops: CDR1 SGHTA, CDR2 FQGTGA. This CDR3 comprises 13 residues. Germline trimming cut 5 bases from V and 4 bases from J; bases unmatched to any gene: 5. The CDR3 DNA reads as TGTGCCAGCAGCCGCGACAGGGCGTACGAGCAGTACTTC. Its translation: CASSRDRAYEQYF.

The chain links TRBV7-9 to TRBJ1-1, with D tentatively TRBD1 (5 bases). Germline loops: CDR1 SEHNR, CDR2 FQNEAQ (reference sequence). CDR3 size: 13 residues. V lost 8 bases and J lost 1, with 11 bases in between. The CDR3 protein is CASRRGQNTEAFF. Here the CDR3 DNA reads TGTGCCAGCCGTCGGGGCCAGAACACTGAAGCTTTCTTT.

The J gene is TRBJ1-1, the V gene TRBV6-1; D gene ambiguous. The V end lost 1 base, the J end lost 11 bases, and 20 bases lay between the germline ends. Germline-derived CDR1 and CDR2 are MNHNS and SASEGT. This CDR3 region has 15 residues. CDR3 region: CASSEGYQERSYAFF. DNA of the CDR3: TGTGCCAGCAGTGAAGGATACCAGGAACGTTCGTACGCTTTCTTT.

This clone was detected once. V and J are TRBV30 and TRBJ2-3; TRBD2 is a possible D gene (6 bases). V shed 0 bases and J shed 0 bases, with 10 bases lying between them. The germline V gene encodes CDR1 GTSNPN and CDR2 SVGIG (reference sequence). CDR3 size: 15 residues. CDR3 DNA: TGTGCCTGGAGTGTTTCAGGGACTAGCACAGATACGCAGTATTTT. Protein sequence: CAWSVSGTSTDTQYF.

This chain joins TRBV30 and TRBJ1-2, with D hard to call. With 2 bases removed from V and 2 bases from J, the gap between germline ends came to 21 bases. The CDR3 totals 17 residues. The V gene's germline CDR1 is GTSNPN and CDR2 SVGIG (reference sequence). CDR3 bases: TGTGCCTGGAGTCCTCATGGCACGATGATCGGGAACTATGGCTACACCTTC. Translation: CAWSPHGTMIGNYGYTF.

This chain joins TRBV14 and TRBJ1-1; D might be TRBD1 (5 bases). Trimming left V 1 base short and J 11 bases short, with 17 bases between. The germline V gene encodes CDR1 SGHDN and CDR2 FVKESK. The CDR3 totals 14 residues. DNA for the CDR3: TGTGCCAGCAGCCAAGCGCCCCGGGGGGGGTATGCTTTCTTT. Its translation: CASSQAPRGGYAFF.

The rearrangement uses TRBV6-1 and TRBJ2-5; possible D gene TRBD1, 5 bases. The germline V and J ends were trimmed by 2 bases and 6 bases, with 13 bases remaining between them. Germline V gene data show CDR1 as MNHNS and CDR2 as SASEGT. This CDR3 is built from 14 residues. The CDR3 region is CASSEWGGSQTQYF. CDR3 DNA: TGTGCCAGCAGTGAATGGGGCGGTTCACAGACCCAGTACTTC.

The chain has TRBV5-1 and TRBJ1-1, with TRBD1 as a possible D gene (5 bases). V dropped 3 bases and J dropped 0 bases, with 15 bases sitting between them. The CDR3 is 16 residues long. CDR1 and CDR2 from the germline V gene are SGHRS and YFSETQ. The CDR3, as DNA: TGCGCCAGCAGCTCGGGGACCCATTCCATGAACACTGAAGCTTTCTTT. Translation gives CASSSGTHSMNTEAFF.